These 23 T cell receptor beta chains were sequenced from one sample in a study of PD-L1 blockade in urothelial cancer (TCRdb year 2017). Receptor amplification or capture employed the immunoSEQ multiplex PCR assay. Not all clones reach the TCRdb copy of this immuneACCESS table, which keeps in-frame sequences only. Checked studies attribute under half of the gap to unresolved V genes and leave the rest unexplained. This sample is represented by about 81,000 clones; 90% to 95% of them were singletons. More than 8% of the sample rests with the top ten. This specimen consisted of PBMCs, obtained around atezolizumab (anti-PD-L1) treatment. Receptor source: a man aged 60 to 69 with urothelial cancer.

The chain couples TRBV11-2 to TRBJ2-7, with 9 nucleotides matching TRBD1. Germline trimming cut 5 bases from V and 3 bases from J; bases unmatched to any gene: 5. Germline V gene lookup returns CDR1 SGHAT and CDR2 FQNNGV. There are 14 residues in the CDR3. The CDR3 sequence: CASSTGQGSYEQYF. DNA of the CDR3: TGTGCCAGCAGCACCGGACAGGGGAGCTACGAGCAGTACTTC.

The chain is built from TRBV30 and TRBJ1-1; no reliable D call. V gave up 1 base and J gave up 1 base, with 13 bases separating them. Germline CDR1 is GTSNPN and CDR2 is SVGIG (reference sequence). CDR3 length: 15 amino acids. The CDR3 nucleotides are TGTGCCTGGAGTGCCGGATCCGGGAGGAACACTGAAGCTTTCTTT. Its translation is CAWSAGSGRNTEAFF. The complete variable domain, with remaining parts taken from reference TRBV30 and TRBJ1-1, reads SQTIHQWPATLVQPVGSPLSLECTVEGTSNPNLYWYRQAAGRGLQLLFYSVGIGQISSEVPQNLSASRPQDRQFILSSKKLLLSDSGFYLCAWSAGSGRNTEAFFGQGTRLTVV.

The chain combines TRBV5-1 with TRBJ2-3; perhaps TRBD2 as D (6 bases). This CDR3 has 16 amino acids. Germline CDR1 and CDR2: SGHRS and YFSETQ. Trimming stripped 3 bases from V and 0 bases from J, with 14 bases between. The CDR3: CASSWDGGSSTDTQYF. As DNA, the CDR3 is TGCGCCAGCAGCTGGGACGGGGGATCTAGCACAGATACGCAGTATTTT.

This chain uses TRBV5-1 with TRBJ1-1; 8 bases match TRBD1. The CDR3 loop spans 18 amino acids. CDR1 and CDR2 from the germline V gene are SGHRS and YFSETQ. The J segment lost 1 base and the V segment lost 4 bases, leaving 15 bases of the junction unmatched. The CDR3 DNA sequence: TGCGCCAGCAGCCCCCAACCTCCAGGGGGCTGGGGGAACACTGAAGCTTTCTTT. Protein sequence: CASSPQPPGGWGNTEAFF.

V and J are TRBV4-3 and TRBJ2-2, with TRBD1 as a possible D gene (5 bases). The V gene's germline CDR1 is LGHNA and CDR2 YSLEER. V was trimmed by 3 bases and J by 1 base, leaving 12 bases between them. CDR3 length: 16 amino acids. The DNA of the CDR3 is TGCGCCAGCAGCCAGCTATTGACAGAGAACACCGGGGAGCTGTTTTTT. Encoded protein: CASSQLLTENTGELFF.

The chain links TRBV4-2 to TRBJ1-6; perhaps TRBD1 as D (6 bases). The germline V and J ends were trimmed by 0 bases and 10 bases, with 13 bases remaining between them. The CDR3 totals 15 residues. CDR1 is LGHNA, CDR2 YNFKEQ, per germline. CDR3 sequence: CASSQEVGAISPLHF. Here the CDR3 DNA reads TGTGCCAGCAGCCAAGAGGTGGGGGCTATATCACCCCTCCACTTT.

Only one count was recorded for this clone. The rearrangement links TRBV28 to TRBJ1-4; 8 positions agree with TRBD1. The CDR3 contains 15 residues. Germline V gives CDR1 MDHEN, CDR2 SYDVKM. V was clipped by 5 bases and J by 7 bases; unmatched bases: 9. The CDR3 spells CASSTSDRVGEKLFF. The CDR3 DNA follows: TGTGCCAGCAGTACCTCGGACAGGGTGGGTGAAAAACTGTTTTTT.

The chain uses TRBV30 and TRBJ1-1, with a tentative D call TRBD1 (5 bases). Per the germline V gene, CDR1 is GTSNPN and CDR2 is SVGIG (reference sequence). This CDR3 is 13 amino acids long. The ends were cut back, 0 bases at V and 6 bases at J, with 11 bases in the middle. CDR3 in DNA: TGTGCCTGGAGTGTACACGGGGGGGCTGAAGCTTTCTTT. Residues: CAWSVHGGAEAFF. The full variable domain, in which reference TRBV30 and TRBJ1-1 provide the parts outside the CDR3, is SQTIHQWPATLVQPVGSPLSLECTVEGTSNPNLYWYRQAAGRGLQLLFYSVGIGQISSEVPQNLSASRPQDRQFILSSKKLLLSDSGFYLCAWSVHGGAEAFFGQGTRLTVV.

V usage is TRBV28 and J usage is TRBJ2-3; TRBD2 is a possible D gene (5 bases). This CDR3 region has 15 residues. CDR1 and CDR2 from the germline V gene are MDHEN and SYDVKM. V was shortened by 3 bases and J by 2 bases, with 12 bases between the two germline ends. The DNA for the CDR3 is TGTGCCAGCAGTTTTAACAGCGGTCCCACAGATACGCAGTATTTT. Residues: CASSFNSGPTDTQYF.

The V and J genes are TRBV5-1 and TRBJ2-2; D not resolved. CDR1 is SGHRS, CDR2 YFSETQ, per germline. The CDR3 totals 14 residues. The ends were cut back, 0 bases at V and 5 bases at J, with 8 bases in the middle. Here the CDR3 reads CASSLVGETGELFF. CDR3 DNA: TGCGCCAGCAGCTTGGTGGGCGAAACCGGGGAGCTGTTTTTT. Looking up the rest from reference TRBV5-1 and TRBJ2-2 gives the full variable domain: KAGVTQTPRYLIKTRGQQVTLSCSPISGHRSVSWYQQTPGQGLQFLFEYFSETQRNKGNFPGRFSGRQFSNSRSEMNVSTLELGDSALYLCASSLVGETGELFFGEGSRLTVL.

The chain combines TRBV5-4 with TRBJ2-7; a weak D match, TRBD2 (5 bases). There are 16 residues in the CDR3. Per germline, CDR1 SGHNT and CDR2 YYREEE (reference sequence). The V gene lost 0 bases and the J gene lost 3 bases, with 16 bases spanning the gap. The CDR3 nucleotides read TGTGCCAGCAGCTTGGGAGGGCCTTTGGGGTTCTACGAGCAGTACTTC. Residues: CASSLGGPLGFYEQYF.

V gene TRBV11-3 combines with J gene TRBJ2-3, with 8 positions matching TRBD1. Trimming cost V 5 bases and J 1 base; bases outside gene matches: 2. The CDR3 extends over 14 amino acids. The germline CDR1 and CDR2 sequences are SGHNT and YENEEA. DNA for the CDR3: TGTGCCAGCAGCCAGGACAGGGGCACAGATACGCAGTATTTT. Protein product: CASSQDRGTDTQYF.

This clone has a handful of counts. The chain employs TRBV4-3 and TRBJ1-5, with a tentative D call TRBD1 (5 bases). This CDR3 has 13 residues. CDR1 and CDR2 from the germline V gene are LGHNA and YSLEER. V was pared by 4 bases and J by 5 bases, with 9 bases between. The CDR3 protein is CASSRGVDQPQHF. Written as DNA, the CDR3 is TGCGCCAGCAGCCGGGGGGTGGATCAGCCCCAGCATTTT.

This chain joins TRBV5-1 and TRBJ2-1; D is possibly TRBD1 (5 bases). CDR3 size: 13 residues. The germline V gene has CDR1 SGHRS and CDR2 YFSETQ. V gave up 0 bases and J gave up 6 bases, with 7 bases separating them. Written as DNA, the CDR3 is TGCGCCAGCAGCTTGGGACAGCGCAATGAGCAGTTCTTC. As protein: CASSLGQRNEQFF.

This chain links TRBV27 with TRBJ2-5; the match to TRBD2 covers 11 bases. The junction had 19 bases not matched to a gene; V was cut back by 3 bases and J by 4 bases. Germline V gene sequence: CDR1 MNHEY, CDR2 SMNVEV (reference sequence). This CDR3 region has 20 residues. CDR3 amino acids: CASSLARKISGRALGETQYF. CDR3 in DNA: TGTGCCAGCAGTTTGGCTCGCAAAATTAGCGGGAGGGCTTTGGGAGAGACCCAGTACTTC.

DNA of the CDR3: TGTGCCAGCAGCGACGGACTAGCGGCTCTAATCAATGAGCAGTTCTTC. This encodes CASSDGLAALINEQFF. The chain combines TRBV7-9 with TRBJ2-1, with TRBD2 identical over 10 bases. V gave up 5 bases and J gave up 6 bases; unmatched junction bases: 10. Germline lookup yields CDR1 SEHNR and CDR2 FQNEAQ (reference sequence). The CDR3 runs to 16 residues.

This clone was counted a single time. The chain joins TRBV7-2 to TRBJ2-3; TRBD2 aligns across 10 bases. There are 15 residues in the CDR3. The V gene end was trimmed by 4 bases and the J gene end by 4 bases; junction bases not matched to a gene: 5. In germline, CDR1 is SGHTA, CDR2 FQGNSA. The CDR3 here is CASSSSGGSADTQYF. For the CDR3, the DNA is TGTGCCAGCAGCTCTAGCGGGGGTAGCGCAGATACGCAGTATTTT. The complete variable domain, with remaining parts taken from reference TRBV7-2 and TRBJ2-3, reads GAGVSQSPSNKVTEKGKDVELRCDPISGHTALYWYRQSLGQGLEFLIYFQGNSAPDKSGLPSDRFSAERTGGSVSTLTIQRTQQEDSAVYLCASSSSGGSADTQYFGPGTRLTVL.

The chain links TRBV11-2 to TRBJ2-3, with 7 bases that match TRBD2. V gave up 0 bases and J gave up 1 base; unmatched junction bases: 4. The CDR3 contains 16 residues. CDR1 is SGHAT and CDR2 is FQNNGV in the germline V gene. The chain's CDR3 is CASSLDLAVGTDTQYF. The CDR3, as DNA: TGTGCCAGCAGCTTAGACCTAGCGGTGGGCACAGATACGCAGTATTTT.

The chain is built from TRBV5-8 and TRBJ1-2, with TRBD1 matching 9 bases. Germline loops: CDR1 SGHTS, CDR2 YDEGEE. CDR3 length: 17 residues. V lost 7 bases, J lost 4 bases, and 17 bases stayed unmatched. CDR3 amino acids: CASGYLGTGSKGYGYTF. The CDR3 DNA is TGTGCCAGCGGCTACCTAGGGACAGGGTCAAAGGGCTATGGCTACACCTTC. Combining the CDR3 with reference TRBV5-8 and TRBJ1-2 gives the whole variable domain EAGVTQSPTHLIKTRGQQATLRCSPISGHTSVYWYQQALGLGLQFLLWYDEGEERNRGNFPPRFSGRQFPNYSSELNVNALELEDSALYLCASGYLGTGSKGYGYTFGSGTRLTVV.

The rearrangement links TRBV7-9 to TRBJ2-1; 9 bases align to TRBD2. J gave up 3 bases and V 2 bases, and 5 bases lay outside the gene matches. The germline gives CDR1 SEHNR, CDR2 FQNEAQ (reference sequence). The CDR3 has 16 amino acids. Written as DNA, the CDR3 is TGTGCCAGCAGCTTAAGGGCTAGCGGGAACTACAATGAGCAGTTCTTC. It codes for CASSLRASGNYNEQFF.

The CDR3 is CASSQPGQGNYGYTF. The DNA of the CDR3 is TGCGCCAGCAGCCAGCCGGGACAGGGAAACTATGGCTACACCTTC. This chain connects TRBV4-1 to TRBJ1-2; 9 positions agree with TRBD1. CDR3 length: 15 amino acids. Germline CDR1 MGHRA, CDR2 YSYEKL. The V and J ends lost 3 bases and 2 bases, in that order; junction bases with no gene match: 4.

This chain connects TRBV2 to TRBJ2-6; D is unclear. Germline CDR1 and CDR2: SNHLY and FYNNEI. The germline V and J ends were trimmed by 4 bases and 0 bases, with 4 bases remaining between them. The length of the CDR3 is 14 residues. CDR3 protein: CASSGASGANVLTF. The CDR3 nucleotides are TGTGCCAGCAGTGGGGCCTCTGGGGCCAACGTCCTGACTTTC.

The rearrangement uses TRBV7-9 and TRBJ1-5; a possible D gene is TRBD1 (6 bases). V was clipped by 1 base and J by 6 bases, with 16 bases between them. Germline V gene lookup returns CDR1 SEHNR and CDR2 FQNEAQ (reference sequence). The CDR3 has 16 residues. DNA for the CDR3: TGTGCCAGCAGCTTAGATCAGGGGAGGGGCCCTCAGCCCCAGCATTTT. Its translation: CASSLDQGRGPQPQHF. Together with reference TRBV7-9 and TRBJ1-5, the CDR3 gives the full variable domain: DTGVSQNPRHKITKRGQNVTFRCDPISEHNRLYWYRQTLGQGPEFLTYFQNEAQLEKSRLLSDRFSAERPKGSFSTLEIQRTEQGDSAMYLCASSLDQGRGPQPQHFGDGTRLSIL.